This T cell receptor beta chain was captured in a study of OX40 agonist ivuxolimab in advanced cancers. Study details: The patients received agonistic anti-OX40 (CD134) antibody ivuxolimab.

The V end lost 0 bases, the J end lost 10 bases, and 7 bases lay between the germline ends. This CDR3 has 12 residues. Per the germline V gene, CDR1 is MNHEY and CDR2 is SVGAGI. Measured with immunoSEQ multiplex PCR; TCRdb has only the in-frame clones, and not every one. Among about 20,000 clones listed, 83% were seen once. The starting material was CD4+ or CD8+ T cells sorted from blood, obtained in a trial of the OX40 agonist ivuxolimab. The genes are TRBV6-5 and TRBJ2-1; D is perhaps TRBD2 (6 bases). The TCR originated in an adult with an advanced solid tumor such as melanoma, head and neck, liver or kidney cancer. Here the CDR3 reads CASSYSREEQFF. The CDR3, as DNA: TGTGCCAGCAGTTACTCCCGGGAGGAGCAGTTCTTC.